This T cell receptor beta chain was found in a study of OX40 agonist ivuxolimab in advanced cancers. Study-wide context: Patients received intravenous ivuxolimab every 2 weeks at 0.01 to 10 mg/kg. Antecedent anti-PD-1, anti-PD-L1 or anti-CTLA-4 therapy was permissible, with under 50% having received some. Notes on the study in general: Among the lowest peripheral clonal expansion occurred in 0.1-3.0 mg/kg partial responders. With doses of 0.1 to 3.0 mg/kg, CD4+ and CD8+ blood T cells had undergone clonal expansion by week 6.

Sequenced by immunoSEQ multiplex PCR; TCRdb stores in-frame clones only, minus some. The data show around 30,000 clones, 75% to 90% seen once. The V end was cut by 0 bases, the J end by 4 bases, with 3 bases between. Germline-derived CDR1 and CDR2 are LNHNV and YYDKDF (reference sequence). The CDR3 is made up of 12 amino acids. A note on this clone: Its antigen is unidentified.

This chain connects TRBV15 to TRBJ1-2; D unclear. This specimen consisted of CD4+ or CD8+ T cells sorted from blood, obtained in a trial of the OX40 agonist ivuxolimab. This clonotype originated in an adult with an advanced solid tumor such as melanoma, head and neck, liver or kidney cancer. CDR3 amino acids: CATSRDSYGYTF. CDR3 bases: TGTGCCACCAGCAGAGATAGCTATGGCTACACCTTC.